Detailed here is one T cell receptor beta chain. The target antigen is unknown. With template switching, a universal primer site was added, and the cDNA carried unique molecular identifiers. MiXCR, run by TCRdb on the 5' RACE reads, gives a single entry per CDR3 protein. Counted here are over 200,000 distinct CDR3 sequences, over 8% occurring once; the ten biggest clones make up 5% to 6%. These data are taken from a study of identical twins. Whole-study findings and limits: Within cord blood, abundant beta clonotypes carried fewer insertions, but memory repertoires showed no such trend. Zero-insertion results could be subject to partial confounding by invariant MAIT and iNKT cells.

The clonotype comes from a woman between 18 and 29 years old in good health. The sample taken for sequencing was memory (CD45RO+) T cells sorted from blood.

The CDR3 nucleotides read TGTGCCAGCAGCCAGGGCCACACCGAGCAGTACTTC. This encodes CASSQGHTEQYF. V and J are TRBV7-9 and TRBJ2-7; maybe TRBD1 (5 bases). The germline V gene has CDR1 SEHNR and CDR2 FQNEAQ (reference sequence). With 5 bases removed from V and 6 bases from J, the gap between germline ends came to 11 bases. The CDR3 loop spans 12 amino acids.